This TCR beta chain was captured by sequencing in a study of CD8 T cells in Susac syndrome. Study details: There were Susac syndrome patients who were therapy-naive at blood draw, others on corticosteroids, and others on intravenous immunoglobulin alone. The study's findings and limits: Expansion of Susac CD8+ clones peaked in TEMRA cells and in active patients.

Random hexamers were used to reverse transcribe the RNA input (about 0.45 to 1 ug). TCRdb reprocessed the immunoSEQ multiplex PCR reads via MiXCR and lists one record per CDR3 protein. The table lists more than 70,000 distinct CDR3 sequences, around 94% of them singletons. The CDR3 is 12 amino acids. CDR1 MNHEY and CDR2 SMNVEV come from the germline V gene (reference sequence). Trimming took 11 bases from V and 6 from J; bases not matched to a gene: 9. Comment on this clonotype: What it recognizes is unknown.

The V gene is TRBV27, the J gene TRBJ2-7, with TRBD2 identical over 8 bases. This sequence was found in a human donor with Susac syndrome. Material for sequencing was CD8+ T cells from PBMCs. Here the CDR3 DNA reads TGTGCCGTTGCGGGCGGGGGGTCCGAGCAGTACTTC. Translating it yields CAVAGGGSEQYF.